This TCR beta chain was recorded in a study of graft-versus-host responses after intestinal transplantation. Using immunoSEQ multiplex PCR, the repertoire was profiled, and TCRdb retains in-frame clones only, with some absent. The table includes approximately 37,000 clones, roughly 89% detected once. Germline V gives CDR1 MNHNY, CDR2 SVGAGI (reference sequence). The V and J ends lost 8 bases and 0 bases respectively, with 10 bases between them. CDR3 length: 13 amino acids. Source: PBMCs, taken almost 270 days after transplant. This receptor was taken from a human patient who received an intestinal transplant, so some T cells may come from the graft donor. The V gene is TRBV6-6, the J gene TRBJ1-1, with no clear D. In DNA, the CDR3 is TGTGCCAGCTCAGTCACCATGAACACTGAAGCTTTCTTT. This gives the protein CASSVTMNTEAFF.